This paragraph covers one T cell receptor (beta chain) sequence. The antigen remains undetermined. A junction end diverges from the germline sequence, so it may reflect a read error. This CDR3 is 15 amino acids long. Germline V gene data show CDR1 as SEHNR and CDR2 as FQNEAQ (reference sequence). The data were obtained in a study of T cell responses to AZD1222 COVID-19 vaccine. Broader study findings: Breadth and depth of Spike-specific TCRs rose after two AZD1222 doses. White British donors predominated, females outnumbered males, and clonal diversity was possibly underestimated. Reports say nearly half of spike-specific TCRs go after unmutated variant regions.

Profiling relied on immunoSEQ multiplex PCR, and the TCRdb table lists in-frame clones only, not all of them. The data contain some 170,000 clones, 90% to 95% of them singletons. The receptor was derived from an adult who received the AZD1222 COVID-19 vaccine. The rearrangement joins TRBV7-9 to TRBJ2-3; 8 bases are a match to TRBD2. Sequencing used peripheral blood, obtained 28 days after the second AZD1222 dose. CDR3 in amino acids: CASSVAGLSTDTQYF. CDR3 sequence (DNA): TGTGCCAGCAGCGTAGCGGGACTTAGCACAGATACGCAGTATTTT. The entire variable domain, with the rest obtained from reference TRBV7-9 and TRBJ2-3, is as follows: DTGVSQNPRHKITKRGQNVTFRCDPISEHNRLYWYRQTLGQGPEFLTYFQNEAQLEKSRLLSDRFSAERPKGSFSTLEIQRTEQGDSAMYLCASSVAGLSTDTQYFGPGTRLTVL.